This entry lists 9 T cell receptor beta chains sequenced from one sample in a study of blood T cell repertoires in COVID-19. Measured with immunoSEQ multiplex PCR; TCRdb has only the in-frame clones, and not every one. The repertoire holds 150,000 to 200,000 clones, 88% seen once, with around 24% in the top ten. Specimen: peripheral blood. The receptors here all came from a man aged 55 to 70 with acute or convalescent COVID-19.

The V call is TRBV4-1, the J call TRBJ1-4, with 9 bases matching TRBD1. Germline V gene lookup returns CDR1 MGHRA and CDR2 YSYEKL. The V segment lost 4 bases and the J segment 8 bases; nucleotides outside the gene matches: 5. The CDR3 extends over 14 amino acids. The CDR3 DNA follows: TGCGCCAGCAGCCCTGGACAGGGGTTGGAAAAACTGTTTTTT. As protein: CASSPGQGLEKLFF.

The chain joins TRBV19 to TRBJ2-7; TRBD1 matches at 10 bases. Germline trimming cut 8 bases from V and 7 bases from J; bases unmatched to any gene: 5. This CDR3 has 12 amino acids. Germline-derived CDR1 and CDR2 are LNHDA and SQIVND (reference sequence). The CDR3 sequence is CASRQGAGEQYF. The CDR3 coding sequence is TGTGCCAGTCGACAGGGGGCTGGAGAGCAGTACTTC. The full variable domain, its missing parts supplied by reference TRBV19 and TRBJ2-7, is DGGITQSPKYLFRKEGQNVTLSCEQNLNHDAMYWYRQDPGQGLRLIYYSQIVNDFQKGDIAEGYSVSREKKESFPLTVTSAQKNPTAFYLCASRQGAGEQYFGPGTRLTVT.

This chain links TRBV5-1 with TRBJ1-6, with TRBD1 identical over 7 bases. This CDR3 comprises 16 residues. Germline trimming cut 0 bases from V and 0 bases from J; bases unmatched to any gene: 0. Germline CDR1 and CDR2: SGHRS and YFSETQ. The CDR3 DNA reads TGCGCCAGCAGCTTGGGACAGGGCTCCTATAATTCACCCCTCCACTTT. It encodes CASSLGQGSYNSPLHF.

This chain uses TRBV11-3 with TRBJ1-2; 9 bases fit TRBD1. Unmatched junction bases numbered 8, after V lost 5 bases and J lost 7 bases. CDR1 is SGHNT and CDR2 is YENEEA in the germline V gene. This CDR3 is 14 amino acids long. The CDR3 loop reads CASSATGGSSGYTF. Written as DNA, the CDR3 is TGTGCCAGCAGCGCAACAGGGGGCAGCAGTGGCTACACCTTC.

The chain is built from TRBV7-9 and TRBJ1-2, with D unclear. The CDR3 is 12 amino acids. Trimming took 1 base from V and 4 from J, leaving 4 bases between them. Germline lookup yields CDR1 SEHNR and CDR2 FQNEAQ (reference sequence). The CDR3 DNA is TGTGCCAGCAGCTTAGGAGCCTATGGCTACACCTTC. It encodes CASSLGAYGYTF.

The rearrangement uses TRBV6-5 and TRBJ2-2, with 11 bases aligning to TRBD1. The CDR3 contains 15 residues. Germline values: CDR1 MNHEY, CDR2 SVGAGI. Losses at the gene ends were 5 bases for V and 4 bases for J; bases not matched to a gene: 3. CDR3 sequence (DNA): TGTGCCAGCAGTACCGGGACAGGGGGCACCGGGGAGCTGTTTTTT. This gives the protein CASSTGTGGTGELFF.

This sequence joins TRBV5-1 and TRBJ2-7; TRBD1 matches 10 bases. This CDR3 has 13 residues. The V gene's germline CDR1 is SGHRS and CDR2 YFSETQ. J gave up 3 bases and V 4 bases, and 1 base lay outside the gene matches. CDR3 sequence: CASSGDRGYEQYF. In nucleotides, the CDR3 is TGCGCCAGCAGCGGGGACAGGGGCTACGAGCAGTACTTC.

The chain carries TRBV25-1 and TRBJ2-7; D perhaps matches TRBD2 (7 bases). V was shortened by 6 bases and J by 5 bases, with 11 bases between the two germline ends. The germline V gene has CDR1 MGHDK and CDR2 SYGVNS. The CDR3 is 12 residues long. CDR3 nucleotides: TGTGCCAGCAGGTGGGGGGGCCACGAGCAGTACTTC. Translating it yields CASRWGGHEQYF.

The chain links TRBV6-4 to TRBJ1-2; weak D call: TRBD1 (5 bases). V dropped 2 bases and J dropped 14 bases, with 15 bases sitting between them. Germline CDR1 MRHNA, CDR2 SNTAGT. CDR3 size: 12 residues. Here the CDR3 DNA reads TGTGCCAGCAGTGACCCCTGGGGGGGAAGAACCTTC. It specifies CASSDPWGGRTF.